Listed below are T cell receptor beta chains from one sample, sequenced in a study of blood T cells in healthy people across ages. TCRdb fed the 5' RACE reads into MiXCR, producing one record per CDR3 protein. The data show almost 550,000 distinct CDR3 sequences, approximately 25% seen once. In addition, the sample was reused for a study of T cells of mothers and their children.

The sample consisted of blood. The receptors stem from a boy aged 5-17 years in good health. Each CDR3 is given with its conserved first and last residue. A D gene is named only where the DNA matches it firmly. Clone size is given for some rows only: seen once, a few or many times, or a class if the clone is expanded.

>TRBV19|TRBD1|few|TRBJ2-1
CASSLRQGYANEQFF
TGTGCCAGTTCGTTGAGACAGGGGTATGCCAATGAGCAGTTCTTC
>TRBV7-9|TRBD2|.|TRBJ2-3
CASSFRTSGRTDTQYF
TGTGCCAGCAGCTTCCGGACTAGCGGACGCACAGATACGCAGTATTTT
>TRBV7-2|.|.|TRBJ1-3
CASSSGRKWDTIYF
TGTGCCAGCAGCTCGGGACGGAAGTGGGACACCATATATTTT
>TRBV5-1|TRBD2|few|TRBJ2-7
CASRQGRLADYEQYF
TGCGCCAGCAGACAAGGAAGACTAGCTGACTACGAGCAGTACTTC
>TRBV12-3/TRBV12-4|.|many|TRBJ2-2
CASSFLSDTGELFF
TGTGCCAGCAGTTTTTTAAGCGACACCGGGGAGCTGTTTTTT
>TRBV29-1|TRBD1|many|TRBJ1-4
CSVEGGQWNEKLFF
TGCAGCGTTGAGGGGGGACAGTGGAATGAAAAACTGTTTTTT
>TRBV18|.|.|TRBJ1-6
CASSPGADNSPLHF
TGTGCCAGCTCACCAGGGGCAGATAATTCACCCCTCCACTTT
>TRBV7-3|TRBD1|few|TRBJ1-1
CANSAQGAGTEAFF
TGTGCCAACAGCGCACAGGGGGCGGGCACTGAAGCTTTCTTT
>TRBV7-2|.|.|TRBJ1-1
CASSSNRIEAFF
TGTGCCAGCAGCTCTAACAGAATTGAAGCTTTCTTT
>TRBV7-8|TRBD1|once|TRBJ1-6
CVSSFGGRGQLNSPLHF
TGTGTCAGCAGCTTTGGGGGACGGGGACAGCTTAATTCACCCCTCCACTTT
>TRBV5-1|TRBD1|.|TRBJ1-2
CATYEGAEGYTF
TGCGCCACTTATGAGGGGGCGGAGGGCTACACCTTC
>TRBV5-1|TRBD2|.|TRBJ2-1
CASSKGTSGIPHEQFF
TGCGCCAGCAGCAAAGGGACTAGCGGGATTCCCCATGAGCAGTTCTTC
>TRBV6-5|.|.|TRBJ1-5
CASSYQGGLNSNQPQHF
TGTGCCAGCAGCTATCAGGGAGGGCTTAATAGCAATCAGCCCCAGCATTTT
>TRBV6-2/TRBV6-3|.|few|TRBJ1-1
CASSYGSTGGNTEAFF
TGTGCCAGCAGTTACGGAAGTACGGGTGGGAACACTGAAGCTTTCTTT
>TRBV28|.|many|TRBJ2-7
CASSLYWGQSSYEQYF
TGTGCCAGCAGTTTATATTGGGGGCAGAGCTCCTACGAGCAGTACTTC
>TRBV12-3/TRBV12-4|.|many|TRBJ1-6
CASSLGNRDSPLHF
TGTGCCAGCAGTTTAGGAAACAGGGATTCACCCCTCCACTTT
>TRBV5-1|.|.|TRBJ1-4
CASSAPTNEKLFF
TGCGCCAGCAGCGCCCCAACTAATGAAAAACTGTTTTTT
>TRBV7-3|TRBD2|many|TRBJ2-1
CASSHGTSGLHEQFF
TGTGCCAGCAGCCACGGGACTAGCGGGCTACATGAGCAGTTCTTC
>TRBV14|.|many|TRBJ2-5
CASNGQGHRGTQYF
TGTGCCAGCAACGGTCAGGGCCACAGAGGGACCCAGTACTTC
>TRBV20-1|.|.|TRBJ1-4
CSARRLDEKLFF
TGCAGTGCTAGACGATTGGATGAAAAACTGTTTTTT
>TRBV9|TRBD1|.|TRBJ2-3
CARSRTGLTDTQYF
TGTGCCAGGAGCCGGACAGGGTTGACAGATACGCAGTATTTT
>TRBV3-1|TRBD1|.|TRBJ2-7
CASSRQGNYEQYF
TGTGCCAGCAGCCGACAGGGAAACTACGAGCAGTACTTC
>TRBV7-2|TRBD1|.|TRBJ2-1
CASPGQGAYNEQFF
TGTGCCAGTCCGGGACAGGGGGCCTACAATGAGCAGTTCTTC
>TRBV28|TRBD1|.|TRBJ2-1
CASSYRDRYNEQFF
TGTGCCAGCAGCTACCGGGACAGGTACAATGAGCAGTTCTTC
>TRBV27|.|few|TRBJ2-7
CASGRGIYEQYF
TGTGCCAGCGGTCGGGGGATCTACGAGCAGTACTTC
>TRBV20-1|.|.|TRBJ2-5
CSARDGGGVDRETQYF
TGCAGTGCTAGAGATGGTGGCGGGGTTGATCGAGAGACCCAGTACTTC
>TRBV7-2|.|.|TRBJ2-7
CASSLGWRGGEQYF
TGTGCCAGCAGCTTAGGATGGCGGGGAGGCGAGCAGTACTTC
>TRBV6-6|TRBD1|.|TRBJ2-4
CASSSPGQGAKDIQYF
TGTGCCAGCAGTTCGCCGGGACAGGGGGCAAAGGACATTCAGTACTTC
>TRBV4-2|.|.|TRBJ1-2
CASSQDNKGIYGYTF
TGTGCCAGCAGCCAAGATAATAAGGGGATCTATGGCTACACCTTC
>TRBV19|TRBD2|.|TRBJ2-2
CASKSLAGRTGAGELFF
TGTGCCAGTAAAAGCCTAGCGGGAAGGACAGGAGCCGGGGAGCTGTTTTTT